The 3 T cell receptor beta chains listed next were all sequenced from one sample in a study of shared clonotypes between healthy human individuals. Assay used: immunoSEQ multiplex PCR; TCRdb lists only in-frame clones, some missing. The sample holds about 120,000 clones, 55% to 70% seen once. Sequencing used memory CD8+ T cells sorted from blood. As to subset: CD45RO+ cells pooled with CCR7-negative TemRA cells. The source is a woman in her 30s in good health.

The gene calls are TRBV25-1 and TRBJ1-2; D is possibly TRBD1 (5 bases). The V end was cut by 9 bases, the J end by 9 bases, with 14 bases between. Per germline, CDR1 MGHDK and CDR2 SYGVNS. The CDR3 extends over 11 amino acids. The CDR3 DNA sequence: TGTGCCAGTACCCGCGAGGGACGCTACACCTTC. Translated: CASTREGRYTF.

The CDR3 loop reads CASSRLAGGSDEQFF. DNA of the CDR3: TGTGCCAGCAGTCGACTAGCGGGGGGGTCGGATGAGCAGTTCTTC. The chain combines TRBV6-5 with TRBJ2-1, with 14 bases that match TRBD2. Germline CDR1 reads MNHEY; CDR2 reads SVGAGI. After removal of 5 bases from V and 8 bases from J, the junction contained 5 bases not matched to a gene. CDR3 length equals 15 residues.

The chain joins TRBV7-2 to TRBJ2-7, with a tentative D call TRBD2 (6 bases). The CDR3 length is 13 residues. CDR1 is SGHTA and CDR2 is FQGNSA in the germline V gene. Between the trimmed V and J ends, which lost 1 base and 4 bases, there was a span of 8 bases. CDR3 bases: TGTGCCAGCAGCTTAGAGGCGGGATACGAGCAGTACTTC. This codes for CASSLEAGYEQYF.